This entry concerns a single T cell receptor (beta chain). This sample is part of a study of chronic HIV infection and antiretroviral therapy. The CDR3 is made up of 15 amino acids. V was shortened by 4 bases and J by 2 bases, with 12 bases between the two germline ends. Germline V gives CDR1 MNHNY, CDR2 SVGAGI (reference sequence). Via MiXCR, TCRdb re-called the 5' RACE reads, giving one row per CDR3 protein. The table lists 45,000 to 60,000 distinct CDR3 sequences, 15% to 20% of them singletons, with approximately 2.5% in the top ten. The source of this sequence is an adult who had HIV and had not received antiretroviral therapy, or was an uninfected healthy control (not recorded which). The sequenced sample was peripheral blood. This chain links TRBV6-6 with TRBJ1-3; D may be TRBD1 (6 bases). The CDR3 region is CASSFTGSTGNTIYF. For the CDR3, the DNA is TGTGCCAGCAGTTTCACAGGGTCCACTGGAAACACCATATATTTT.